Described below is a single TCR beta chain sequence and its context. Its antigen remains unknown. The sample is drawn from a study of T cells in localized non-small cell lung cancer. Broader study findings: Only one tumor region was sequenced, so heterogeneity remains possible.

Assay: immunoSEQ multiplex PCR; the TCRdb copy retains only in-frame clones and omits some. The data hold about 45,000 clones, with approximately 80% observed a single time. CDR3 length: 15 amino acids. Per germline, CDR1 SGHVS and CDR2 FQNEAQ. The V gene lost 1 base and the J gene lost 3 bases, with 10 bases spanning the gap. The sequence derives from a man aged 40 to 75 with stage III lung adenocarcinoma. The sequencing used peripheral blood mononuclear cells, collected before any cancer treatment. The chain uses TRBV7-8 and TRBJ1-5, with a possible D match to TRBD1 (6 bases). Here the CDR3 DNA reads TGTGCCAGCAGCTTAGGACAGGCCAACAATCAGCCCCAGCATTTT. It yields the protein CASSLGQANNQPQHF.